Listed here are 18 T cell receptor beta chains from one sample, sequenced in a study of T cell repertoires in cytomegalovirus infection. TCRdb re-called the reads through MiXCR, storing one row per CDR3 protein. The sample includes about half a million distinct CDR3 sequences, roughly a third of them seen just once. Which antigens these TCRs recognize remains unknown. The sample was cultured PBMCs, taken from culture after CMV antigen stimulation. The receptors derive from a human donor in good health (CMV status not recorded). Some clones in this sample may be carry-over from other donors' samples.

This clonotype was seen many times. This sequence joins TRBV7-8 and TRBJ2-1; D may be TRBD1 (5 bases). The CDR3 runs to 15 residues. Between the trimmed V and J ends, which lost 1 base and 7 bases, there was a span of 14 bases. Germline-derived CDR1 and CDR2 are SGHVS and FQNEAQ. The CDR3 is CASSLGFQGWNEQFF. Written as DNA, the CDR3 is TGTGCCAGCAGCTTAGGTTTCCAGGGTTGGAATGAGCAGTTCTTC.

The chain combines TRBV27 with TRBJ1-1, with a tentative D call TRBD1 (6 bases). The V end lost 4 bases, the J end lost 6 bases, and 15 bases lay between the germline ends. Per germline, CDR1 MNHEY and CDR2 SMNVEV (reference sequence). This CDR3 contains 14 residues. The CDR3 bases are TGTGCCAGCAGTTCTCCGGGGGCAGGGTCTGAAGCTTTCTTT. Translating it yields CASSSPGAGSEAFF.

This rearrangement joins TRBV23-1 to TRBJ2-1, with 14 bases matching TRBD2. TRBV23-1 belongs to the ORF category, with a function that is uncertain. This CDR3 has 20 residues. The ends lost 2 bases at V and 3 bases at J; junction bases unmatched: 12. The CDR3 DNA is TGCGCCAGCAGTCAACCTAGCGGGACTAGCGGGAGAGGGTTCTACAATGAGCAGTTCTTC. This codes for CASSQPSGTSGRGFYNEQFF.

The chain recombines TRBV5-1 with TRBJ2-1; 10 bases are shared with TRBD2. This CDR3 comprises 16 residues. The V segment lost 4 bases and the J segment 5 bases; nucleotides outside the gene matches: 9. Germline V gives CDR1 SGHRS, CDR2 YFSETQ. CDR3 coding DNA: TGCGCCAGCAGCCCATTGGGACTAGCGATTAACAATGAGCAGTTCTTC. Translation: CASSPLGLAINNEQFF.

The V and J genes are TRBV4-1 and TRBJ1-5, with no clear D. V was clipped by 2 bases and J by 7 bases, with 9 bases between them. The germline V gene has CDR1 MGHRA and CDR2 YSYEKL. The CDR3 loop spans 13 amino acids. The CDR3 loop reads CASSQMVWQPQHF. CDR3 DNA: TGCGCCAGCAGCCAAATGGTGTGGCAGCCCCAGCATTTT.

The chain carries TRBV12-3 or TRBV12-4 and TRBJ1-5, with 8 positions matching TRBD1. This CDR3 contains 16 residues. V trimming: 6 bases; J trimming: 1 base; junction bases outside the gene matches: 8. Here the CDR3 reads CASSQSWTGSNQPQHF. The DNA for the CDR3 is TGTGCCAGCAGCCAAAGTTGGACAGGGAGCAATCAGCCCCAGCATTTT.

This clonotype was counted between two and nine times. The rearrangement joins TRBV6-6 to TRBJ2-7; 8 positions match TRBD1. The CDR3 extends over 13 amino acids. Germline V gene sequence: CDR1 MNHNY, CDR2 SVGAGI (reference sequence). The J segment lost 3 bases and the V segment lost 6 bases, leaving 4 bases of the junction unmatched. DNA of the CDR3: TGTGCCAGCAGATCGGACAGGGACTACGAGCAGTACTTC. Protein sequence: CASRSDRDYEQYF.

This clonotype is labeled medium-sized. The chain employs TRBV7-2 and TRBJ2-3, with unresolved D. Germline V lookup: CDR1 SGHTA, CDR2 FQGNSA. The length of the CDR3 is 15 residues. With 1 base removed from V and 0 bases from J, the gap between germline ends came to 8 bases. The CDR3 reads CASSLGAPSTDTQYF. DNA of the CDR3: TGTGCCAGCAGCTTAGGGGCACCGAGCACAGATACGCAGTATTTT. Supplemented by reference TRBV7-2 and TRBJ2-3, the full variable domain reads GAGVSQSPSNKVTEKGKDVELRCDPISGHTALYWYRQSLGQGLEFLIYFQGNSAPDKSGLPSDRFSAERTGGSVSTLTIQRTQQEDSAVYLCASSLGAPSTDTQYFGPGTRLTVL.

This clonotype appeared a few times. The chain carries TRBV20-1 and TRBJ2-5; no firm D call. Germline CDR1 is DFQATT and CDR2 is SNEGSKA (reference sequence). There are 13 residues in the CDR3. V was pared by 1 base and J by 3 bases, with 9 bases between. The CDR3 DNA follows: TGCAGTGCTAGAGTTCCAGGAAAAGAGACCCAGTACTTC. This gives the protein CSARVPGKETQYF.

This rearrangement joins TRBV28 to TRBJ2-7; 9 bases are a match to TRBD2. The germline gives CDR1 MDHEN, CDR2 SYDVKM. This CDR3 has 16 amino acids. Unmatched junction bases numbered 11, after V lost 7 bases and J lost 1 base. The CDR3 coding sequence is TGTGCCAGCAAGCGGGCAGCGACTAGCGGTTCCTACGAGCAGTACTTC. This gives the protein CASKRAATSGSYEQYF.

This clonotype was picked up one time. The chain links TRBV6-2 or TRBV6-3 to TRBJ2-1, with D maybe TRBD1 (6 bases). The CDR3 contains 16 residues. Germline V gene lookup returns CDR1 MNHEY and CDR2 SVGEGT. V was trimmed by 7 bases and J by 7 bases, leaving 23 bases between them. CDR3 in DNA: TGTGCCAGCACCACCACCAGGGGCCCTTTAGAGAATGAGCAGTTCTTC. Translation gives CASTTTRGPLENEQFF.

V is TRBV7-9 and J is TRBJ2-1; 7 nucleotides match TRBD2. CDR3 length: 15 residues. V gave up 5 bases and J gave up 8 bases; unmatched junction bases: 12. CDR1 SEHNR and CDR2 FQNEAQ come from the germline V gene (reference sequence). The DNA for the CDR3 is TGTGCCAGCAGCCCCCGGGACTACCTCATGGATGAGCAGTTCTTC. The encoded protein is CASSPRDYLMDEQFF.

The chain carries TRBV12-3 or TRBV12-4 and TRBJ1-5; D not certain. V lost 5 bases, J lost 2 bases, and 16 bases lay in between. This CDR3 spans 16 amino acids. The CDR3 loop reads CASSLLGLPGNQPQHF. CDR3 DNA sequence: TGTGCCAGCAGTCTCCTCGGTTTACCGGGCAATCAGCCCCAGCATTTT.

The chain recombines TRBV12-3 or TRBV12-4 with TRBJ2-3; D is unresolved. The CDR3 extends over 14 amino acids. V lost 4 bases to trimming and J lost 2 bases, with 10 bases between them. CDR3 sequence reads: CASSWAVITDTQYF. The CDR3 DNA follows: TGTGCCAGCAGTTGGGCGGTTATCACAGATACGCAGTATTTT.

Worth noting for this clonotype: Since a much larger clone is just one base distant, this may be a read error. The CDR3 here is CASSLQGWADTQYF. In DNA, the CDR3 is TGTGCCAGCAGCCTACAGGGGTGGGCAGATACGCAGTATTTT. The rearrangement links TRBV6-6 to TRBJ2-3; 7 nucleotides align to TRBD1. Germline CDR1 MNHNY, CDR2 SVGAGI (reference sequence). The CDR3 runs to 14 residues. V lost 6 bases, J lost 4 bases, and 7 bases stayed unmatched.

V usage is TRBV28 and J usage is TRBJ2-5; 16 nucleotides match TRBD2. The junction had 11 bases not matched to a gene; V was cut back by 5 bases and J by 2 bases. The CDR3 runs 19 residues. Germline V lookup: CDR1 MDHEN, CDR2 SYDVKM. The CDR3 bases are TGTGCCAGCAGTAGGGGCCCGGGACTAGCGGGAGGGCCACAAGAGACCCAGTACTTC. Translated, it gives CASSRGPGLAGGPQETQYF.

Here the CDR3 DNA reads TGTGCCAGCAGCTCCAGGATGACCGGGGAGCTGTTTTTT. Amino acids: CASSSRMTGELFF. The genes are TRBV11-3 and TRBJ2-2; D call uncertain. With 4 bases removed from V and 5 bases from J, the gap between germline ends came to 8 bases. This CDR3 is built from 13 residues. Germline V gene lookup returns CDR1 SGHNT and CDR2 YENEEA.

J is TRBJ2-1 and V is TRBV14, with 7 bases fitting TRBD2. The CDR3 is 19 amino acids. CDR1 and CDR2 (germline): SGHDN, FVKESK. V shed 2 bases and J 0 bases; nucleotides not matched to a gene: 13. The CDR3 DNA sequence: TGTGCCAGCAGCCAATATCGGGGTAGCGGGCGCGGCTCCTACAATGAGCAGTTCTTC. Its protein product is CASSQYRGSGRGSYNEQFF.